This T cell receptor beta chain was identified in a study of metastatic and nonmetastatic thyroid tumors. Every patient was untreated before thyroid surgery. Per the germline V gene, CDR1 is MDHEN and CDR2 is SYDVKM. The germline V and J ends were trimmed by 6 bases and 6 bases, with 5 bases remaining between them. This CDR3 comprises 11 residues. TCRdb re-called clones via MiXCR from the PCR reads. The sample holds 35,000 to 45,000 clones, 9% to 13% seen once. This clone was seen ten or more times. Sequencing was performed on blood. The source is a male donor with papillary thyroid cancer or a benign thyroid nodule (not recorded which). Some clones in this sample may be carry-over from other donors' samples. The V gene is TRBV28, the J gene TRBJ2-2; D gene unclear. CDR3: CASSSPGELFF. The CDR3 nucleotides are TGTGCCAGCAGCAGCCCCGGGGAGCTGTTTTTT.